A selection of T cell receptor beta chains follows, all from one sample in a study of blood T cell repertoires in COVID-19. Using immunoSEQ multiplex PCR, the repertoire was profiled, and TCRdb retains in-frame clones only, with some absent. Of roughly 260,000 clones listed, 65% to 90% are singletons. Material: peripheral blood. Source of these receptors: a woman in her 70s with acute or convalescent COVID-19. CDR3s include the opening cysteine and the closing phenylalanine or tryptophan. A D gene is named only where the DNA matches it firmly. Some rows have no size entry. The others give once, few or many, or a class for an expanded clone.

d_call	v_call	j_call	clone_size	cdr3_aa	cdr3_nt
NA	TRBV7-9	TRBJ2-2	NA	CASSLGGTGELFF	TGTGCCAGCAGCTTGGGCGGGACGGGGGAGCTGTTTTTT
NA	TRBV7-9	TRBJ1-4	NA	CASSLAQINEKLFF	TGTGCCAGCAGCTTAGCTCAGATTAATGAAAAACTGTTTTTT
NA	TRBV7-2	TRBJ1-6	NA	CASSLEEYRPLHF	TGTGCCAGCAGCTTAGAGGAGTATCGGCCCCTCCACTTT
NA	TRBV5-1	TRBJ1-2	NA	CASSSNTFSYTF	TGCGCCAGCAGCTCCAACACCTTTAGCTACACCTTC
TRBD1	TRBV4-1	TRBJ1-1	NA	CASSQLQGASTEAFF	TGCGCCAGCAGCCAATTACAGGGGGCATCCACTGAAGCTTTCTTT
NA	TRBV6-5	TRBJ1-5	NA	CASSQEGNQPQHF	TGTGCCAGCAGCCAGGAGGGAAATCAGCCCCAGCATTTT
NA	TRBV21-1	TRBJ1-5	few	CASSKEMGGQDQPQHF	TGTGCCAGCAGCAAAGAGATGGGTGGACAAGATCAGCCCCAGCATTTT
TRBD1	TRBV5-1	TRBJ1-1	NA	CASSHRGRLDTEAFF	TGCGCCAGCAGCCACAGGGGGCGCTTGGACACTGAAGCTTTCTTT
NA	TRBV30	TRBJ1-1	few	CAWSVSPFNTEAFF	TGTGCCTGGAGTGTCTCCCCCTTTAACACTGAAGCTTTCTTT
NA	TRBV15	TRBJ2-2	NA	CATSRDHIANTGELFF	TGTGCCACCAGCAGAGATCACATCGCGAACACCGGGGAGCTGTTTTTT
TRBD1	TRBV6-5	TRBJ2-5	NA	CASRGTRDRGPQYF	TGTGCCAGCCGGGGGACACGGGACAGGGGGCCCCAGTACTTC
NA	TRBV11-2	TRBJ2-7	NA	CASSLGTGRSYEQYF	TGTGCCAGCAGCTTAGGGACGGGAAGGAGCTACGAGCAGTACTTC
TRBD2	TRBV5-4	TRBJ2-2	NA	CASSLGGGGGELFF	TGTGCCAGCAGCTTGGGCGGGGGGGGCGGGGAGCTGTTTTTT
NA	TRBV11-2	TRBJ1-6	NA	CASTPGHLNSPLHF	TGTGCCAGCACCCCGGGACACCTTAATTCACCCCTCCACTTT
NA	TRBV5-5	TRBJ1-6	NA	CASTQEQARNSPLHF	TGTGCCAGCACCCAAGAACAGGCTCGGAATTCACCCCTCCACTTT
TRBD1	TRBV2	TRBJ1-2	NA	CASTLDRVNYGYTF	TGTGCCAGCACCCTGGACAGGGTTAACTATGGCTACACCTTC
TRBD1	TRBV10-3	TRBJ1-2	NA	CAISRGQGTGYTF	TGTGCCATCAGCCGCGGACAGGGAACAGGCTACACCTTC
TRBD1	TRBV5-4	TRBJ1-6	NA	CASSLESRGTVYNSPLHF	TGTGCCAGCAGCTTGGAATCACGGGGGACAGTCTATAATTCACCCCTCCACTTT
NA	TRBV18	TRBJ2-2	NA	CASSPLSPGHQNTGELFF	TGTGCCAGCTCACCGCTGAGTCCGGGACACCAGAACACCGGGGAGCTGTTTTTT
NA	TRBV30	TRBJ1-5	NA	CAWSVRGRGSNQPQHF	TGTGCCTGGAGTGTACGGGGCAGGGGTAGCAATCAGCCCCAGCATTTT
NA	TRBV27	TRBJ2-5	once	CASSFSNQETQYF	TGTGCCAGCAGTTTTTCCAATCAAGAGACCCAGTACTTC
NA	TRBV6-2/TRBV6-3	TRBJ2-3	NA	CASSLNRDGDTQYF	TGTGCCAGCAGCCTAAACAGGGATGGAGATACGCAGTATTTT
TRBD1	TRBV3-1/TRBV3-2	TRBJ1-1	NA	CASSQQGASNTEAFF	TGTGCCAGCAGCCAGCAGGGGGCCTCTAACACTGAAGCTTTCTTT
NA	TRBV7-9	TRBJ1-1	few	CASSLAQGRAVDTEAFF	TGTGCCAGCAGCTTAGCGCAGGGCAGGGCGGTGGACACTGAAGCTTTCTTT
NA	TRBV28	TRBJ1-5	NA	CASSLWRDNQPQHF	TGTGCCAGCAGTTTATGGAGAGACAATCAGCCCCAGCATTTT
TRBD2	TRBV4-3	TRBJ2-1	NA	CASSQAPTGGNNEQFF	TGCGCCAGCAGCCAAGCCCCTACGGGGGGGAACAATGAGCAGTTCTTC
TRBD1	TRBV19	TRBJ1-4	NA	CASSILTGMNEKLFF	TGTGCCAGTAGTATTTTGACAGGGATGAATGAAAAACTGTTTTTT
NA	TRBV19	TRBJ1-1	NA	CASSIPGMEAFF	TGTGCCAGTAGTATACCAGGGATGGAAGCTTTCTTT
NA	TRBV5-1	TRBJ1-1	NA	CASRVGGINTEAFF	TGCGCCAGCAGGGTGGGGGGTATAAACACTGAAGCTTTCTTT
NA	TRBV7-9	TRBJ1-1	NA	CASSLSPPGTEAFF	TGTGCCAGCAGCTTAAGCCCCCCGGGGACTGAAGCTTTCTTT
NA	TRBV19	TRBJ1-4	NA	CASSFDWGPANEKLFF	TGTGCCAGTAGCTTCGATTGGGGGCCTGCTAATGAAAAACTGTTTTTT
TRBD1	TRBV7-9	TRBJ1-5	NA	CASSLAPGQADNQPQHF	TGTGCCAGCAGCTTAGCGCCGGGACAGGCGGACAATCAGCCCCAGCATTTT
TRBD1	TRBV6-2/TRBV6-3	TRBJ1-5	NA	CASSYGPLWTGGNQPQHF	TGTGCCAGCAGTTACGGCCCCCTATGGACAGGGGGCAATCAGCCCCAGCATTTT
TRBD1	TRBV19	TRBJ2-1	NA	CASRRSGVGGQGADEQFF	TGTGCCAGTAGAAGGTCCGGTGTGGGGGGACAGGGGGCTGATGAGCAGTTCTTC
NA	TRBV6-5	TRBJ1-1	NA	CASITTGVSVGAFF	TGTGCCAGCATCACCACGGGAGTTTCAGTCGGAGCTTTCTTT
NA	TRBV19	TRBJ1-2	few	CASSWGQTANYGYTF	TGTGCCAGTAGCTGGGGTCAGACAGCTAACTATGGCTACACCTTC